This TCR beta chain was sequenced in a study of cytomegalovirus exposure and HLA in healthy donors. Each donor was nominally healthy when sampled (though unrecorded immune exposures were likely). The CDR3 consists of 12 residues. Germline V gene lookup returns CDR1 SNHLY and CDR2 FYNNEI. V lost 5 bases and J lost 4, with 9 bases in between. The PCR used 60 Vbeta and 13 Jbeta primers. The data were produced by immunoSEQ multiplex PCR, yet TCRdb's version contains in-frame clones alone and is incomplete. The sample yields around 200,000 clones, about 79% seen once. Sequencing was performed on PBMCs. The V gene is TRBV2, the J gene TRBJ2-7, with D tentatively TRBD2 (6 bases). The clonotype was recovered from a woman aged 50 to 65 in good health and CMV-seronegative. CDR3 sequence (DNA): TGTGCCAGCAGTCGACTAGGTTACGAGCAGTACTTC. This encodes CASSRLGYEQYF.